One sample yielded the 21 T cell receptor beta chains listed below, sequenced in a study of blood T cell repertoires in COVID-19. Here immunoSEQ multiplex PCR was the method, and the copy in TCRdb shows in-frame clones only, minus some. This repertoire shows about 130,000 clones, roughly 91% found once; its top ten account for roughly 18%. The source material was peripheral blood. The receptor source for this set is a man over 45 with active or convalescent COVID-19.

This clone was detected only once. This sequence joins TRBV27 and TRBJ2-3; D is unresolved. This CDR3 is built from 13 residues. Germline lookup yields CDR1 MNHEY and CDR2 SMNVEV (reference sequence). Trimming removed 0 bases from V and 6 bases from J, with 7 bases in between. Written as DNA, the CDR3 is TGTGCCAGCAGTTTATCTTCAGTGGATACGCAGTATTTT. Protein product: CASSLSSVDTQYF.

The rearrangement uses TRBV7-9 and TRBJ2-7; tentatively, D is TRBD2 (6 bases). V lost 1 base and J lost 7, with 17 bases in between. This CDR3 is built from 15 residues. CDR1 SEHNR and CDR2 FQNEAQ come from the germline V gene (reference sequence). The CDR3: CASSLVGGHGGEQYF. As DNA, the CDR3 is TGTGCCAGCAGCTTAGTGGGCGGCCATGGGGGGGAGCAGTACTTC.

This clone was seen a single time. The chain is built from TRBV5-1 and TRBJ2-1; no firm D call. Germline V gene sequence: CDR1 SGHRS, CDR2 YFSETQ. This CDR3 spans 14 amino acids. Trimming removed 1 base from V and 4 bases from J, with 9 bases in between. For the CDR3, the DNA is TGCGCCAGCAGCTTGCGCCAGGCGTACAATGAGCAGTTCTTC. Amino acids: CASSLRQAYNEQFF.

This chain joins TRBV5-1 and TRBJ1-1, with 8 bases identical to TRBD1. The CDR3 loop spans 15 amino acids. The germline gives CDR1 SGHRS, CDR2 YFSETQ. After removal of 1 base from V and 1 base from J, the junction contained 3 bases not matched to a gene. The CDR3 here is CASSLLGTGNTEAFF. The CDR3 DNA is TGCGCCAGCAGCTTGCTTGGGACAGGGAACACTGAAGCTTTCTTT.

The DNA for the CDR3 is TGTGCCACCAGCAAAATCCGGGACAGGGGTTTAGACACTGAAGCTTTCTTT. It yields the protein CATSKIRDRGLDTEAFF. V and J are TRBV15 and TRBJ1-1; 10 bases map to TRBD1. CDR1 LNHNV and CDR2 YYDKDF come from the germline V gene (reference sequence). Trimming at V came to 4 bases and at J to 3 bases, leaving 11 bases not matched to a gene. The CDR3 is 17 residues long.

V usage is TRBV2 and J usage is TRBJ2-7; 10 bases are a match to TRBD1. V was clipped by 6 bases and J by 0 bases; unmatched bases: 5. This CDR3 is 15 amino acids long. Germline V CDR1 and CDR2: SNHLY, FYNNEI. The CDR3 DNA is TGTGCCAGCAGAAGACAGGGGGCAAGCTCCTACGAGCAGTACTTC. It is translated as CASRRQGASSYEQYF.

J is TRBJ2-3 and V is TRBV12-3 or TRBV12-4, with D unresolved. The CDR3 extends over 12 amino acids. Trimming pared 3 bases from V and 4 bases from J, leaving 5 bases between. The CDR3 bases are TGTGCCAGCAGTTTGAGTTCAGATACGCAGTATTTT. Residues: CASSLSSDTQYF.

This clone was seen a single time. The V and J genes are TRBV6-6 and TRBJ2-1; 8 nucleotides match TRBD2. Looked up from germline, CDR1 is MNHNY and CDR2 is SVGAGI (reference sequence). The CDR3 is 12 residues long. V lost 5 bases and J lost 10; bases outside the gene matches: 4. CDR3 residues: CASSRSSGEQFF. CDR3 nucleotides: TGTGCCAGCAGTCGATCTAGCGGGGAGCAGTTCTTC.

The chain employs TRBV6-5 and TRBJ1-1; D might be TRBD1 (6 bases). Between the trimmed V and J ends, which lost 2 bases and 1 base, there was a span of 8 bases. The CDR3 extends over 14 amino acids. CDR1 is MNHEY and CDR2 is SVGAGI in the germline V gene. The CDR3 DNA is TGTGCCAGCAGTTACCGCAGGGGGAACACTGAAGCTTTCTTT. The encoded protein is CASSYRRGNTEAFF.

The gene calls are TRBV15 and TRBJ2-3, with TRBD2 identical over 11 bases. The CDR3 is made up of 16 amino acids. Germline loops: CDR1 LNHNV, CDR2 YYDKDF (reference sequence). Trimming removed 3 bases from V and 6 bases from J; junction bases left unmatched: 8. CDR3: CATSSGIAGGTDTQYF. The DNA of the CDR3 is TGTGCCACCAGCAGCGGAATAGCGGGGGGGACGGATACGCAGTATTTT. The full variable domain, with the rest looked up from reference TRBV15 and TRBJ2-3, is DAMVIQNPRYQVTQFGKPVTLSCSQTLNHNVMYWYQQKSSQAPKLLFHYYDKDFNNEADTPDNFQSRRPNTSFCFLDIRSPGLGDTAMYLCATSSGIAGGTDTQYFGPGTRLTVL.

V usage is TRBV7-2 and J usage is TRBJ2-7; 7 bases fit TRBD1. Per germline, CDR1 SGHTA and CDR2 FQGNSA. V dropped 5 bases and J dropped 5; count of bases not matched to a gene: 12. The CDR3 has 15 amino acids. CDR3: CASSLNLRGRDEQYF. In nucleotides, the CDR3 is TGTGCCAGCAGCCTTAACTTGAGGGGGCGCGACGAGCAGTACTTC.

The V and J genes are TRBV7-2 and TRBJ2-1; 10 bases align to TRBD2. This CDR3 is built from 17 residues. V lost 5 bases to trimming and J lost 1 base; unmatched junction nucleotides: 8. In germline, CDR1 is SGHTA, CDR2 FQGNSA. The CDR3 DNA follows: TGTGCCAGCAGCCGCTCGGAGCGGGAGGGATCCTACAATGAGCAGTTCTTC. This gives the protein CASSRSEREGSYNEQFF. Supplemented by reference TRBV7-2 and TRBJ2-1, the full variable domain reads GAGVSQSPSNKVTEKGKDVELRCDPISGHTALYWYRQSLGQGLEFLIYFQGNSAPDKSGLPSDRFSAERTGGSVSTLTIQRTQQEDSAVYLCASSRSEREGSYNEQFFGPGTRLTVL.

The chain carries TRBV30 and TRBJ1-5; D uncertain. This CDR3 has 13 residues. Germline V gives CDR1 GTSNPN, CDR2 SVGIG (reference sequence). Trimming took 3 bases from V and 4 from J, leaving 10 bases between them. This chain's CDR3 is CAWSGGINQPQHF. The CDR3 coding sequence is TGTGCCTGGAGCGGTGGTATAAATCAGCCCCAGCATTTT.

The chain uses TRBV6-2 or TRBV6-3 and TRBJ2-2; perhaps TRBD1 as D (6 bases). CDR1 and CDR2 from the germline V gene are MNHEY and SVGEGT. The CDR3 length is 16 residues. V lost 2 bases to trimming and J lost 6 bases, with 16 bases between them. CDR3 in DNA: TGTGCCAGCAGTTACATGGGGGCTCCCCTGTCCGGGGAGCTGTTTTTT. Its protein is CASSYMGAPLSGELFF.

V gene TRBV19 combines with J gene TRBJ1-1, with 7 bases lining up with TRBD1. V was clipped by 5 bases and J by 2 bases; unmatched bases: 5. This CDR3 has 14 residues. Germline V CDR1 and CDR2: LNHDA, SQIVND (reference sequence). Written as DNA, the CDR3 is TGTGCCAGTAGTGTGGACAGGAAAAACACTGAAGCTTTCTTT. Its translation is CASSVDRKNTEAFF. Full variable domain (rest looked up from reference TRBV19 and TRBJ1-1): DGGITQSPKYLFRKEGQNVTLSCEQNLNHDAMYWYRQDPGQGLRLIYYSQIVNDFQKGDIAEGYSVSREKKESFPLTVTSAQKNPTAFYLCASSVDRKNTEAFFGQGTRLTVV.

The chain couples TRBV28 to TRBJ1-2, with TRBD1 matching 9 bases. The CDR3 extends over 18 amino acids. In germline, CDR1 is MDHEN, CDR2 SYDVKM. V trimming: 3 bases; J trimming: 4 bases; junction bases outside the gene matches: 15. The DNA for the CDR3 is TGTGCCAGCAGTTTTCTCCCGAGACAGGACAGGGGTTCCTATGGCTACACCTTC. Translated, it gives CASSFLPRQDRGSYGYTF.

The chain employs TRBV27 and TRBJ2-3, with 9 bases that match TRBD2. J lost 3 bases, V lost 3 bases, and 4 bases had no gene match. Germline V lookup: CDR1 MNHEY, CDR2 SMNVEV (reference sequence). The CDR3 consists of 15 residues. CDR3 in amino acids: CASSFGGRVTDTQYF. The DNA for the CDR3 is TGTGCCAGCAGTTTTGGCGGGAGGGTTACAGATACGCAGTATTTT.

The CDR3 is CASSHNRDREYEQYF. In nucleotides, the CDR3 is TGTGCCAGCAGTCATAACCGGGACAGGGAATACGAGCAGTACTTC. The chain employs TRBV2 and TRBJ2-7, with 9 positions matching TRBD1. With V trimmed by 5 bases and J by 4 bases, 9 bases remained unmatched. Looked up from germline, CDR1 is SNHLY and CDR2 is FYNNEI. The CDR3 has 15 residues.

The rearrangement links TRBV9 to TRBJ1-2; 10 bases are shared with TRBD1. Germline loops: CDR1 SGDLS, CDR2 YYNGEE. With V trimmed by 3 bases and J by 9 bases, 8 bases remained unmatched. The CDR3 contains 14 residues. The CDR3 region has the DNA TGTGCCAGCAGCGCCACCGGGACAGGGGCTCGCTACACCTTC. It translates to CASSATGTGARYTF.

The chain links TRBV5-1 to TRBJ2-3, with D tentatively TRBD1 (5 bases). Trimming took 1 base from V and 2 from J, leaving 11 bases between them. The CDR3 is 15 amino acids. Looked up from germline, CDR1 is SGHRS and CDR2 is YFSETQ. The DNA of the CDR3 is TGCGCCAGCAGCTTGTGGCAGGGATTCACAGATACGCAGTATTTT. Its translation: CASSLWQGFTDTQYF.

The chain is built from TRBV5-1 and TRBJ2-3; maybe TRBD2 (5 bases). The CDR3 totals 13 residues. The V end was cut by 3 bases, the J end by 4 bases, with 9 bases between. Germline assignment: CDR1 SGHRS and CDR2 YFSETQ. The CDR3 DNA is TGCGCCAGCAGCTACGGACTTCCAGATACGCAGTATTTT. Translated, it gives CASSYGLPDTQYF.